This T cell receptor (beta chain) was retrieved from a study of T-cell memory formation after mild COVID-19. There are a few counts of this clonotype. Researchers used 5'RACE with constant-segment primers to make TCR alpha and TCR beta cDNA libraries that carry sample barcodes and UMIs. TCRdb ran MiXCR on the 5' RACE reads and lists one entry per CDR3 protein. In the table there are about 150,000 distinct CDR3 sequences, about 15% of which are singletons. Trimming stripped 7 bases from V and 16 bases from J, with 22 bases between. CDR3 length equals 13 residues. Germline loops: CDR1 MNHNY, CDR2 SVGAGI (reference sequence).

The chain joins TRBV6-6 to TRBJ2-2, with a possible D match to TRBD2 (5 bases). The receptor comes from an adult woman who had mild COVID-19 (a few samples of this study predate the infection). Cell type and time point are not known. Sequencing input: PBMCs or a T cell subset sorted from them (not recorded which). This CDR3 reads CASKEAQSLYQFF. CDR3 coding DNA: TGTGCCAGCAAGGAGGCACAGAGTCTTTACCAGTTTTTT.